This record looks at one TCR beta chain sequence and its context. The conserved final phenylalanine or tryptophan is absent from the CDR3, which likely points to a read error. Trimming pared 4 bases from V and 1 base from J, leaving 12 bases between. This CDR3 spans 15 amino acids. Germline V gene data show CDR1 as MGHDK and CDR2 as SYGVNS. This sample was included in a study of human T cells and chemical hapten exposure. The wider study: In the sensitization step, 2% DPC was placed on about 2 cm by about 2 cm of upper inner arm skin. Scalp application of diphenylcyclopropenone was performed weekly in patients across the entire roughly 25-week study.

TCRdb fed the RACE reads into MiXCR, producing one record per CDR3 protein. The top ten hold 2% to 2.5% of the sample, which has 95,000 to 150,000 distinct CDR3 sequences, approximately 10% seen once. Noted time point: patch test 3, about 24 weeks after DPC sensitization. The treatment is: therapeutic diphenylcyclopropenone sensitization with weekly scalp DPC. The starting material was whole blood, obtained in connection with sensitization to the hapten diphenylcyclopropenone (DPC). This chain connects TRBV25-1 to TRBJ2-3; the D gene could be TRBD1 or TRBD2 (6 bases each). This sequence originates from a woman aged 45-59 years with alopecia areata. Some clones in this sample may be carry-over from other donors' samples. CDR3 in DNA: TGTGCCAGCAGTGCCACAGGGACTCGCACAGATACGCAGTATTCT. Translating gives CASSATGTRTDTQYS.